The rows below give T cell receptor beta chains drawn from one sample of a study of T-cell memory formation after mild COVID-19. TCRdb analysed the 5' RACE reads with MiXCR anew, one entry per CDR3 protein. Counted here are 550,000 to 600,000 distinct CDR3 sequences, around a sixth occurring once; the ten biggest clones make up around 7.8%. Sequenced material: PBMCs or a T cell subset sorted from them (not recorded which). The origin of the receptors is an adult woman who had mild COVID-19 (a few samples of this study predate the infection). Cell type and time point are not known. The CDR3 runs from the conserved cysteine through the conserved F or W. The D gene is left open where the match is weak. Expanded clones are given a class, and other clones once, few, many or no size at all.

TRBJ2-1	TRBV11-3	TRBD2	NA	CASSFLPLAGGPLSSYNEQFF	TGTGCCAGCAGCTTCCTACCCCTAGCGGGAGGTCCTCTAAGCTCCTACAATGAGCAGTTCTTC
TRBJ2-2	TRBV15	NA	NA	CATREVEGGELFF	TGTGCCACCAGAGAGGTGGAGGGCGGGGAGCTGTTTTTT
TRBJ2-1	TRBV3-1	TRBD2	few	CASRRGGFYNEQFF	TGTGCCAGCAGACGCGGGGGGTTTTACAATGAGCAGTTCTTC
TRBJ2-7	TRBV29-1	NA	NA	CSVEDRRLPSYEQYF	TGCAGCGTTGAGGATCGGCGTCTGCCTTCCTACGAGCAGTACTTC
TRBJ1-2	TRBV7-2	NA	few	CASSLITDSLYGYTF	TGTGCCAGCAGCTTAATAACCGACAGCTTATATGGCTACACCTTC
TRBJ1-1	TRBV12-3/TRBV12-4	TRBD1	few	CASSLGQGVVNTEAFF	TGTGCCAGCAGTTTAGGCCAGGGGGTTGTGAACACTGAAGCTTTCTTT
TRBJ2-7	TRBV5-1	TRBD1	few	CASSWGQNSYEQYF	TGCGCCAGCAGCTGGGGACAGAACTCCTACGAGCAGTACTTC
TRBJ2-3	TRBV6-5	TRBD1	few	CASRPGGYTDTQYF	TGTGCCAGCAGGCCAGGGGGATACACAGATACGCAGTATTTT
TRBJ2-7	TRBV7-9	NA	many	CASSLTGGDTYEQYF	TGTGCCAGCAGCTTAACCGGCGGGGACACTTACGAGCAGTACTTC
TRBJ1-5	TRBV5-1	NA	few	CASSLGEGVQPQHF	TGCGCCAGCAGCCTTGGAGAGGGGGTTCAGCCCCAGCATTTT
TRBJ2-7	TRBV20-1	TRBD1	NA	CSAGMGQGAFEQYF	TGCAGTGCTGGTATGGGACAGGGGGCTTTCGAGCAGTACTTC
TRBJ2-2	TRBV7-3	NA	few	CASSSALGYTGELFF	TGTGCCAGCAGCTCAGCCCTGGGGTACACCGGGGAGCTGTTTTTT
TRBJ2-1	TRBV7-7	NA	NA	CASSPYPQGSYNEQFF	TGTGCCAGCAGCCCCTACCCGCAGGGTTCCTACAATGAGCAGTTCTTC
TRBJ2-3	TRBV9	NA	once	CASSVADGPYTDTQYF	TGTGCCAGCAGCGTAGCGGACGGACCCTACACAGATACGCAGTATTTT
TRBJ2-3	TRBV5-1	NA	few	CASSLTAGTDTQYF	TGCGCCAGCAGCTTGACGGCCGGCACAGATACGCAGTATTTT
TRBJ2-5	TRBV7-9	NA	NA	CASGDTEETQYF	TGTGCCAGCGGGGACACGGAAGAGACCCAGTACTTC
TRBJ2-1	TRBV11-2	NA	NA	CASSIEGFTYNEQFF	TGTGCCAGCAGCATAGAAGGGTTTACCTACAATGAGCAGTTCTTC
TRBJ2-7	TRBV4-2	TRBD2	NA	CASSQAPAGGYLSYEQYF	TGTGCCAGCAGCCAAGCCCCAGCGGGGGGATACCTCTCCTACGAGCAGTACTTC
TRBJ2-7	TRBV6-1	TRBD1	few	CATTKPGTGSYEQYF	TGTGCCACGACGAAACCCGGGACAGGGAGCTACGAGCAGTACTTC
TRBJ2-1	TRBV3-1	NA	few	CASSQGHGGQGFF	TGTGCCAGCAGCCAAGGTCACGGGGGGCAAGGGTTCTTC
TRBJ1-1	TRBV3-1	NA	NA	CASSRYSNTEAFF	TGTGCCAGCAGCCGATACAGTAACACTGAAGCTTTCTTT
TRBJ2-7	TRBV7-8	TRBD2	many	CASSLGTSGGLTYEQYF	TGTGCCAGCAGCTTAGGGACTAGCGGGGGCCTTACCTACGAGCAGTACTTC
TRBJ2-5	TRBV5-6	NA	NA	CASSLLGPETQYF	TGTGCCAGCAGCTTGTTAGGGCCAGAGACCCAGTACTTC
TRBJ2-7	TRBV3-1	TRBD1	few	CASSQTQGAWAYEQYF	TGTGCCAGCAGCCAAACCCAGGGGGCTTGGGCCTACGAGCAGTACTTC
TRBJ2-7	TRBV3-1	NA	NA	CASSQRLHPYEQYF	TGTGCCAGCAGCCAACGACTGCACCCCTACGAGCAGTACTTC
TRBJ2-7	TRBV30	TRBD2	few	CAWRGGRDEQYF	TGTGCCTGGAGGGGGGGGAGGGACGAGCAGTACTTC
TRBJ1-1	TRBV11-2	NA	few	CASSLDRKVTEAFF	TGTGCCAGCAGCTTAGATAGAAAGGTAACTGAAGCTTTCTTT
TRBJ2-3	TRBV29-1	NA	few	CSVGRQGGDTQYF	TGCAGCGTTGGCCGGCAGGGGGGTGATACGCAGTATTTT
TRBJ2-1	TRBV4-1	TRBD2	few	CASSRRTSGAYNEQFF	TGCGCCAGCAGCCGGAGGACTAGCGGGGCGTACAATGAGCAGTTCTTC
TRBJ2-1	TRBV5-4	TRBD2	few	CASSLKSGVSYNEQFF	TGTGCCAGCAGCTTGAAAAGCGGGGTCTCCTACAATGAGCAGTTCTTC
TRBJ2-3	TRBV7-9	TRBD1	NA	CASSFDRVGTDTQYF	TGTGCCAGCAGCTTCGACAGGGTTGGCACAGATACGCAGTATTTT